A single sample is the source of the 20 T cell receptor beta chains below, sequenced in a study of Graves' ophthalmopathy and Graves' hyperthyroidism. The authors amplified TCR beta CDR3 regions from RNA transcripts. The workflow started with a first-round RT-PCR run with HTBI primers and then moved on to a second-round multiplex PCR. A single record per CDR3 protein comes from TCRdb applying MiXCR to the multiplex PCR reads. The sample shows roughly 380,000 distinct CDR3 sequences, roughly 14% of them seen only once. Sample: peripheral blood. The receptors were gathered from a woman aged 18-35 years with stable Graves' hyperthyroidism.

This clonotype appeared many times. The rearrangement uses TRBV6-1 and TRBJ2-5, with a possible D match to TRBD2 (5 bases). CDR1 and CDR2 from the germline V gene are MNHNS and SASEGT. The V gene lost 4 bases and the J gene lost 2 bases, with 17 bases spanning the gap. This CDR3 region has 16 residues. CDR3: CASSVWSGDTQETQYF. In nucleotides, the CDR3 is TGTGCCAGCAGTGTTTGGAGCGGTGATACTCAAGAGACCCAGTACTTC.

This clonotype occurred many times. The chain combines TRBV6-1 with TRBJ1-5; weak D call: TRBD1 (5 bases). Between the trimmed V and J ends, which lost 7 bases and 3 bases, there was a span of 13 bases. The CDR3 consists of 14 residues. Germline CDR1 MNHNS, CDR2 SASEGT. Here the CDR3 reads CASTSRALNQPQHF. CDR3 DNA: TGTGCCAGCACAAGCAGGGCACTCAATCAGCCCCAGCATTTT.

This clonotype was counted at least ten times. This rearrangement joins TRBV20-1 to TRBJ1-1; maybe TRBD1 (6 bases). The germline V and J ends were trimmed by 1 base and 4 bases, with 13 bases remaining between them. Per the germline V gene, CDR1 is DFQATT and CDR2 is SNEGSKA (reference sequence). The CDR3 runs 14 residues. In DNA form, the CDR3 reads TGCAGTGCTAGAGCCGGGGGCGGGGGCACTGAAGCTTTCTTT. Amino acids: CSARAGGGGTEAFF.

The gene calls are TRBV4-1 and TRBJ1-1; no reliable D call. Germline V gene lookup returns CDR1 MGHRA and CDR2 YSYEKL. The CDR3 contains 11 residues. Trimming removed 0 bases at V and 11 bases at J, with 7 bases between. CDR3 loop: CASSQDTRAFF. In DNA, the CDR3 is TGCGCCAGCAGCCAAGATACCCGCGCTTTCTTT.

This clonotype was observed a handful of times. An end of the junction differs from the germline gene, which may be a read error. The chain couples TRBV19 to TRBJ2-4; possible D gene TRBD1, 5 bases. The germline V gene encodes CDR1 LNHDA and CDR2 SQIVND (reference sequence). This CDR3 comprises 15 residues. The DNA of the CDR3 is TGTGCCAGCACAATATCTGAGGCAGGGAAAAACATTAAGTACTTC. Amino acid sequence: CASTISEAGKNIKYF.

This clonotype was detected many times. The chain combines TRBV24-1 with TRBJ2-5, with D maybe TRBD2 (6 bases). V shed 2 bases and J shed 5 bases, with 11 bases lying between them. The germline CDR1 and CDR2 sequences are KGHDR and SFDVKD. The CDR3 totals 14 residues. For the CDR3, the DNA is TGTGCCACCAGTGATTCCCGGGAGCGGGAGACCCAGTACTTC. Amino acid sequence: CATSDSRERETQYF.

This clonotype was recorded at least ten times. J is TRBJ1-1 and V is TRBV10-2; D is undetermined. This CDR3 region has 14 residues. CDR1 is WSHSY and CDR2 is SAAADI in the germline V gene. V dropped 3 bases and J dropped 0 bases, with 8 bases sitting between them. The chain's CDR3 is CASSDNMLNTEAFF. CDR3 DNA: TGCGCCAGCAGTGACAACATGCTGAACACTGAAGCTTTCTTT.

This clonotype was counted ten times or more. V is TRBV11-1 and J is TRBJ1-1; TRBD1 aligns across 7 bases. This CDR3 is 14 amino acids long. The trim removed 5 bases at V and 1 base at J, leaving 4 bases unmatched. CDR1 is SGHAT and CDR2 is FQDESV in the germline V gene (reference sequence). CDR3 in DNA: TGTGCCAGCAGCGGACGGGACAGGAACACTGAAGCTTTCTTT. Translating it yields CASSGRDRNTEAFF.

V is TRBV11-3 and J is TRBJ2-5, with D possibly being TRBD2 (5 bases). V lost 5 bases and J 0 bases, leaving 19 bases between the germline ends. CDR3 length: 17 residues. Germline loops: CDR1 SGHNT, CDR2 YENEEA. CDR3 nucleotide sequence: TGTGCCAGCAGCCCCGGAGTGGCTTCGGGGTACCAAGAGACCCAGTACTTC. As protein: CASSPGVASGYQETQYF.

Only a few counts were recorded for this clonotype. CDR3 nucleotide sequence: TGTGCCAGCAGTTTCCCCAGGACCCGGAAAATGCATGGCTACACCTTC. Amino acids: CASSFPRTRKMHGYTF. The genes are TRBV6-2 or TRBV6-3 and TRBJ1-2; D gene ambiguous. Germline CDR1 is MNHEY and CDR2 is SVGEGT. The CDR3 runs to 16 residues. The V and J ends lost 4 bases and 6 bases respectively, with 21 bases between them.

This clonotype has a count of ten or more. The chain carries TRBV27 and TRBJ1-1; D might be TRBD1 (6 bases). The CDR3 totals 15 residues. CDR1 MNHEY and CDR2 SMNVEV come from the germline V gene (reference sequence). The V and J ends lost 5 bases and 7 bases respectively, with 20 bases between them. The CDR3 sequence is CASSPPTGRRDEAFF. CDR3 sequence (DNA): TGTGCCAGCAGTCCCCCTACAGGGCGTCGGGATGAAGCTTTCTTT.

This clonotype appeared many times. CDR3 residues: CASSSQGTEQYF. In DNA, the CDR3 is TGTGCCAGCAGCTCACAGGGGACCGAGCAGTACTTC. The chain links TRBV7-2 to TRBJ2-7, with 7 bases that match TRBD1. This CDR3 is 12 amino acids long. With 4 bases clipped from V and 6 bases from J, the junction kept 3 bases outside the gene matches. Germline V gene sequence: CDR1 SGHTA, CDR2 FQGNSA.

This clonotype appeared many times. The V gene is TRBV29-1, the J gene TRBJ2-7, with 10 nucleotides matching TRBD1. In germline, CDR1 is SQVTM, CDR2 ANQGSEA. J lost 2 bases, V lost 7 bases, and 5 bases had no gene match. The CDR3 covers 13 residues. CDR3 DNA sequence: TGCAGCGCTCCGGGACAGGGGCCCTACGAGCAGTACTTC. It yields the protein CSAPGQGPYEQYF.

This clonotype has a count of ten or more. The rearrangement links TRBV6-1 to TRBJ1-5; the match to TRBD1 covers 10 bases. The J segment lost 6 bases and the V segment lost 6 bases, leaving 11 bases of the junction unmatched. Germline CDR1 and CDR2: MNHNS and SASEGT. The CDR3 spans 16 residues. The CDR3 here is CASRLTGTGVSQPQHF. CDR3 coding DNA: TGTGCCAGCAGACTAACCGGGACAGGGGTCAGTCAGCCCCAGCATTTT.

In this sample, this clonotype turned up many times. The V gene is TRBV12-3 or TRBV12-4, the J gene TRBJ1-1; possible D gene TRBD1, 6 bases. V was clipped by 7 bases and J by 0 bases, with 21 bases between them. The CDR3 totals 17 residues. The CDR3 bases are TGTGCCAGCATTCTACAGGGTCTGTTAAACGTGAACACTGAAGCTTTCTTT. Translated: CASILQGLLNVNTEAFF.

This clonotype has just a few counts. The chain joins TRBV4-1 to TRBJ1-3; no definite D call. The germline V gene encodes CDR1 MGHRA and CDR2 YSYEKL. The V end lost 0 bases, the J end lost 4 bases, and 10 bases lay between the germline ends. The CDR3 has 15 residues. The CDR3 nucleotides read TGCGCCAGCAGCCAAGAAATATTAGGCGGAAACACCATATATTTT. Residues: CASSQEILGGNTIYF.

This clonotype was detected ten times or more. The V and J genes are TRBV20-1 and TRBJ2-7, with D tentatively TRBD1 (6 bases). Germline V lookup: CDR1 DFQATT, CDR2 SNEGSKA (reference sequence). The CDR3 is made up of 15 amino acids. V lost 2 bases, J lost 5 bases, and 19 bases lay in between. The chain's CDR3 is CSARPPTGSMDEQYF. The CDR3 nucleotides read TGCAGTGCTAGACCTCCGACAGGCTCCATGGACGAGCAGTACTTC.

This clonotype was recorded at least ten times. V usage is TRBV7-9 and J usage is TRBJ2-7; D is unresolved. V dropped 3 bases and J dropped 6 bases, with 6 bases sitting between them. Germline V gives CDR1 SEHNR, CDR2 FQNEAQ (reference sequence). The CDR3 has 11 amino acids. CDR3 residues: CASSFYGEQYF. The CDR3 region has the DNA TGTGCCAGCAGCTTTTACGGCGAGCAGTACTTC.

Many counts were recorded for this clonotype. The chain is built from TRBV7-9 and TRBJ1-6; 8 positions match TRBD1. V lost 2 bases, J lost 7 bases, and 7 bases stayed unmatched. In germline, CDR1 is SEHNR, CDR2 FQNEAQ (reference sequence). CDR3 length: 16 amino acids. CDR3 region: CASSLHDRGVNSPLHF. The DNA of the CDR3 is TGTGCCAGCAGCTTACATGACAGGGGCGTAAATTCACCCCTCCACTTT.

A note on this clonotype: This clone may be a read error of a much larger clone one base away. The chain carries TRBV11-2 and TRBJ1-1; D gene unclear. Germline-derived CDR1 and CDR2 are SGHAT and FQNNGV. The ends were cut back, 5 bases at V and 1 base at J, with 17 bases in the middle. This CDR3 region has 16 residues. CDR3 residues: CASSPQYAKGNTEAFF. Here the CDR3 DNA reads TGTGCCAGCAGCCCTCAGTACGCAAAGGGGAACACTGAAGCTTTCTTT.